This entry lists 17 T cell receptor beta chains sequenced from one sample in a study of Graves' ophthalmopathy and Graves' hyperthyroidism. TCR beta CDR3 amplification used RNA transcripts. The workflow started with a first-round RT-PCR run with HTBI primers and then moved on to a second-round multiplex PCR. TCRdb fed the multiplex PCR reads into MiXCR, producing one record per CDR3 protein. The sample carries 600,000 to 950,000 distinct CDR3 sequences, roughly 40% recorded once. The sequencing sample was made of peripheral blood. The receptors come from an adult man with Graves' ophthalmopathy.

This clonotype was seen a few times. The chain couples TRBV24-1 to TRBJ2-2, with 9 bases matching TRBD1. V dropped 4 bases and J dropped 5; count of bases not matched to a gene: 7. The CDR3 is 16 amino acids. The germline CDR1 and CDR2 sequences are KGHDR and SFDVKD. The CDR3 spells CATSDPDRGVTGELFF. The CDR3 nucleotides are TGTGCCACCAGTGACCCGGACAGGGGTGTTACCGGGGAGCTGTTTTTT.

The chain carries TRBV7-3 and TRBJ1-1, with D hard to call. The CDR3 runs to 14 residues. Trimming took 2 bases from V and 3 from J, leaving 10 bases between them. The V gene's germline CDR1 is SGHTA and CDR2 FQGTGA. CDR3 in amino acids: CASSLGSGDTEAFF. Here the CDR3 DNA reads TGTGCCAGCAGCTTAGGAAGCGGTGACACTGAAGCTTTCTTT.

With regard to this clonotype: A much more abundant neighbour one base away suggests this may be a read error. J is TRBJ2-5 and V is TRBV2, with D maybe TRBD2 (6 bases). The CDR3 consists of 14 residues. Germline assignment: CDR1 SNHLY and CDR2 FYNNEI. CDR3 in amino acids: CASNKRANQGTQYF. CDR3 coding DNA: TGTGCCAGCAATAAGCGGGCCAACCAAGGGACCCAGTACTTC.

The chain recombines TRBV7-9 with TRBJ1-2; TRBD1 matches at 9 bases. CDR1 and CDR2 (germline): SEHNR, FQNEAQ (reference sequence). The CDR3 is 15 residues long. The V segment lost 6 bases and the J segment 6 bases; nucleotides outside the gene matches: 11. As DNA, the CDR3 is TGTGCCAGCAGACGGACCGGGACAGGGAACGATGGCTACACCTTC. Its protein product is CASRRTGTGNDGYTF.

This clonotype was recorded a few times. The CDR3 DNA reads as TGTGCCAGCAGCTTCGCAGGAGAGAACTATGGCTACACCTTC. It specifies CASSFAGENYGYTF. The gene calls are TRBV7-9 and TRBJ1-2; D remains unclear. The CDR3 has 14 residues. The germline V and J ends were trimmed by 3 bases and 2 bases, with 10 bases remaining between them. Germline lookup yields CDR1 SEHNR and CDR2 FQNEAQ (reference sequence).

The rearrangement joins TRBV10-3 to TRBJ2-5; 8 positions match TRBD1. CDR1 and CDR2 from the germline V gene are ENHRY and SYGVKD. The CDR3 loop spans 11 amino acids. J was trimmed by 5 bases and V by 11 bases; bases with no gene match: 4. The CDR3 reads CAWTGFETQYF. CDR3 sequence (DNA): TGTGCCTGGACAGGGTTTGAGACCCAGTACTTC.

The V call is TRBV12-3 or TRBV12-4, the J call TRBJ2-7; the D gene is possibly TRBD2 (5 bases). The V end lost 6 bases, the J end lost 3 bases, and 12 bases lay between the germline ends. The CDR3 is 13 amino acids. In DNA form, the CDR3 reads TGTGCCAGCAGGAGGACGGGGAACTACGAGCAGTACGTC. Its translation: CASRRTGNYEQYV.

This clonotype was seen only a few times. V gene TRBV10-3 combines with J gene TRBJ1-1; no definite D call. The CDR3 runs to 16 residues. Germline CDR1 and CDR2: ENHRY and SYGVKD. Trimming pared 10 bases from V and 1 base from J, leaving 22 bases between. This CDR3 is CATTFFSGGRNTEAFF. The CDR3 DNA sequence: TGTGCCACCACGTTTTTCTCTGGCGGCAGGAACACTGAAGCTTTCTTT.

This clonotype was observed at least ten times. The CDR3 reads CASSFLDRPNYGYTF. As DNA, the CDR3 is TGTGCCAGCAGCTTCTTAGACAGACCTAACTATGGCTACACCTTC. The rearrangement links TRBV7-2 to TRBJ1-2; tentative D call: TRBD1 (5 bases). The germline V and J ends were trimmed by 3 bases and 0 bases, with 11 bases remaining between them. The CDR3 consists of 15 residues. Germline values: CDR1 SGHTA, CDR2 FQGNSA.

This clonotype has at least ten counts. This chain connects TRBV20-1 to TRBJ2-7; D uncertain. Germline lookup yields CDR1 DFQATT and CDR2 SNEGSKA (reference sequence). The CDR3 spans 12 residues. V was clipped by 3 bases and J by 4 bases, with 10 bases between them. The CDR3: CSARDGGYEQYF. CDR3 bases: TGCAGTGCTAGGGACGGTGGGTACGAGCAGTACTTC.

The sample holds one count of this clonotype. A much larger clone lies one base from this, so it may be a read error. V gene TRBV15 combines with J gene TRBJ2-5; D is undetermined. Germline V gene lookup returns CDR1 LNHNV and CDR2 YYDKDF (reference sequence). The CDR3 loop spans 13 amino acids. Between the trimmed V and J ends, which lost 6 bases and 6 bases, there was a span of 14 bases. The CDR3 region has the DNA TGTGCCACCAGGAACCGGGCGGAAAAGACCCAGTACTTC. It yields the protein CATRNRAEKTQYF.

As to this clonotype: A much larger clone differs by one base, so this may be a read error. The gene calls are TRBV25-1 and TRBJ1-2, with TRBD1 as a possible D gene (6 bases). The CDR3 runs 13 residues. Germline V gives CDR1 MGHDK, CDR2 SYGVNS. This CDR3 is CSVSRGANYDYTF. The CDR3 DNA sequence: TGCAGCGTCAGTAGGGGGGCCAACTATGACTACACCTTC.

This chain connects TRBV20-1 to TRBJ1-6; the D gene is possibly TRBD1 (6 bases). The CDR3 loop spans 13 amino acids. Trimming removed 3 bases at V and 12 bases at J, with 15 bases between. Germline V lookup: CDR1 DFQATT, CDR2 SNEGSKA (reference sequence). Here the CDR3 DNA reads TGCAGTGCTAGTTCCGGAAGGGGGGAACCCCTCCACTTT. It is translated as CSASSGRGEPLHF.

The chain is built from TRBV10-3 and TRBJ1-1, with a tentative D call TRBD1 (5 bases). Germline V CDR1 and CDR2: ENHRY, SYGVKD. This CDR3 has 13 residues. The ends were cut back, 10 bases at V and 8 bases at J, with 20 bases in the middle. The CDR3 reads CATLRQPSLEAFF. CDR3 nucleotides: TGTGCCACCCTACGACAGCCTTCCCTGGAAGCTTTCTTT.

V usage is TRBV29-1 and J usage is TRBJ2-1, with unresolved D. CDR1 is SQVTM, CDR2 ANQGSEA, per germline. Trimming removed 2 bases at V and 0 bases at J, with 8 bases between. The CDR3 is 14 amino acids. CDR3 residues: CSVEPSSSYNEQFF. CDR3 sequence (DNA): TGCAGCGTTGAACCATCGAGCTCCTACAATGAGCAGTTCTTC.

The chain has TRBV7-2 and TRBJ1-4; 8 bases are a match to TRBD1. V shed 3 bases and J 7 bases; nucleotides not matched to a gene: 10. The CDR3 is made up of 16 amino acids. The V gene's germline CDR1 is SGHTA and CDR2 FQGNSA. The CDR3 sequence: CASSLTPLTGGEKLFF. The CDR3 bases are TGTGCCAGCAGCTTGACCCCCCTTACAGGGGGTGAAAAACTGTTTTTT.

The chain employs TRBV20-1 and TRBJ1-4, with 7 nucleotides matching TRBD1. The CDR3 sequence is 14 residues long. The germline V gene encodes CDR1 DFQATT and CDR2 SNEGSKA (reference sequence). V lost 4 bases, J lost 11 bases, and 13 bases stayed unmatched. CDR3 bases: TGCAGTGCTACGACAGGGAGGGTGAATGGGAAACTGTTTTTT. Translation: CSATTGRVNGKLFF.